This TCR beta chain was documented in a study of cytomegalovirus exposure and HLA in healthy donors (dated by TCRdb to 2016 to 2017). In terms of the full investigation: A later analysis indicated that the 90 to 150 validation repertoires were generated on the platform also employed for the approximately 700 repertoires of the first cohort. The study aimed to test whether signatures of past pathogen exposure could be identified by cataloging public T cell receptors. To predict cytomegalovirus infection status, the study combined high-throughput TCR immunosequencing, statistical association of individual TCRs with disease status, and machine learning. In addition to the first cohort of 650 to 800 subjects, a separate validation cohort of around 110 different subjects was used. On the study overall, not on this receptor specifically: While some public TCRs were present in many individuals, most TCR sequences turned up only very rarely across donors. In a later analysis, TCRs clustered in the first cohort were found to also tend to co-occur in the 130 or so validation repertoires, with about 93% of cluster scores above 0. It was suggested by the authors that the approach could potentially be generalized to other disease states and immunological phenotypes. A later analysis had no HLA typing for the validation cohort, so co-occurrence there was scored across all 120 or so repertoires. Three of the identified cytomegalovirus-associated TCR beta chains were confirmed in vitro to be specific for cytomegalovirus antigens. Cytomegalovirus status was reported to be diagnosed by the classifier with high specificity and sensitivity in both the original and validation cohorts. A total of around 150 TCR beta chains were listed by the study as associated with cytomegalovirus.

The donors were included in the validation cohort of 100 to 150 subjects, a group kept apart from the approximately 650-subject first cohort. Details on this clone: The antigen it binds to is not known. Per-base quality was not reported, and no clone a single base away is much larger than it.

CDR1 MDHEN and CDR2 SYDVKM were looked up in the germline V gene. Trimming removed 3 bases from V and 7 bases from J; the gene matches leave 3 bases unexplained. The CDR3 starts with the cysteine, ends with the phenylalanine, and has 14 residues. Only the CDR3 DNA stays, 42 bases, in frame from base 1. Library generation was performed with the immunoSEQ multiplex PCR assay. The authors' pipeline ran thus. A statistical classification framework was built for diagnosing cytomegalovirus status from the catalog of TCR beta chain sequences. Sourced from immuneACCESS, this table was stored by TCRdb with only in-frame sequences that have V and J called. A share of the clones is absent; for the studies checked, an unresolved V gene accounts for under half, and the remainder has no known explanation. V and J calls and clone size are as listed in that table; D and trimming were resolved from the DNA. The sample table records some 170,000 clones; 80% to 90% of these occur just once. The top ten clonotypes cover 1.4% of the sample.

The sequenced sample was PBMCs. This sequence uses TRBV28 and TRBJ1-3, and 10 junctional nucleotides match TRBD1. This TCR was recovered from a woman in her 30s in good health and CMV-seronegative. The DNA reads as follows: TGTGCCAGCAGTTTCCGGACAGGGGGTAACACCATATATTTT. It translates as CASSFRTGGNTIYF.